What follows describes a single T cell receptor beta chain. An end of the junction differs from the germline gene, which may be a read error. Time point given: pretreatment peripheral blood. The CDR3 is 15 residues long. Germline assignment: CDR1 SSHAT and CDR2 FNYEAQ (reference sequence). The data stem from a study of PD-L1 blockade in urothelial cancer. Study context: Blood analysis was done at 3 weeks (second dose) and 6 weeks after treatment began.

Produced via immunoSEQ multiplex PCR; TCRdb's table is partial and in-frame only. The data contain approximately 50,000 clones, approximately 86% of them singletons. The chain links TRBV7-7 to TRBJ2-3; 12 bases are shared with TRBD1. Material: PBMCs, obtained around atezolizumab (anti-PD-L1) treatment. This clonotype was obtained from a man aged 55 to 70 with urothelial cancer. CDR3 sequence reads: CASSLGTGGADTQYF. The CDR3 nucleotides are TGTGCTAGCAGCTTAGGGACAGGGGGCGCGGATACGCAGTATTTT.